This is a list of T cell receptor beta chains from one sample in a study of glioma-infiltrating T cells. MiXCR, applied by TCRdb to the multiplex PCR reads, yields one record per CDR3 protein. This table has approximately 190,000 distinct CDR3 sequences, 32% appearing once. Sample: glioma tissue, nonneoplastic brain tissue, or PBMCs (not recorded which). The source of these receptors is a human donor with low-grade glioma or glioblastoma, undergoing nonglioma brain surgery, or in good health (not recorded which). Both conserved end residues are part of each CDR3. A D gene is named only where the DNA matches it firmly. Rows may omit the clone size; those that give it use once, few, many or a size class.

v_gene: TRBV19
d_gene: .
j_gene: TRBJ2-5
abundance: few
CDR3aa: CASSTDFGEWTQYF

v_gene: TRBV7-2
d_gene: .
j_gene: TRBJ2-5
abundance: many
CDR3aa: CASSFSLFETQYF

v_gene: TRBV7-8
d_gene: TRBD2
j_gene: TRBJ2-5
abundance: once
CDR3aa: CASSLSSGSIETQYF

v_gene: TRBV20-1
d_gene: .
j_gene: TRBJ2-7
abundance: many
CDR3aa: CSSKDFLIEQYF

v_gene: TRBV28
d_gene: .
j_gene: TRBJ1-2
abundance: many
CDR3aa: CASSSRFQGSYGYTF

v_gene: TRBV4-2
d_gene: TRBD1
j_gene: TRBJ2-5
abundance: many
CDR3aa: CASSLMGQPQETQYF

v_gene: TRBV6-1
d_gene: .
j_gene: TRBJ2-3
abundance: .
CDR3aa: CAIKARRSTDTQYF

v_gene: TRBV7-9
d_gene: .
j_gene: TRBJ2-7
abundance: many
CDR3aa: CASSLGTIPYEQYF

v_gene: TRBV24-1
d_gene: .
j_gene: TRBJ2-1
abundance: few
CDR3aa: CATSDRQGEQFF

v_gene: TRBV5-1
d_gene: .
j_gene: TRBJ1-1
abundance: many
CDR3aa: CASSFLDRQGEAFF

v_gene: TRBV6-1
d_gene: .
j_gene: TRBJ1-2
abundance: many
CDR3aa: CASSETNDFGGSDYTF

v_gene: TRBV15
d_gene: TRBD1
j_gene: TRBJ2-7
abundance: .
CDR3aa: CAARRDRELGEQYF

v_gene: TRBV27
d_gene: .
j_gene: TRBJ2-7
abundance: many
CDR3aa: CASSAGGQGAYEQYF

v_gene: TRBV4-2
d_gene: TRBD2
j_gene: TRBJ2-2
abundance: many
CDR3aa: CASTQAGGANTGELFF

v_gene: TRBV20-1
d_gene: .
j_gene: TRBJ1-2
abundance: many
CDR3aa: CSASDRGSYGYTF

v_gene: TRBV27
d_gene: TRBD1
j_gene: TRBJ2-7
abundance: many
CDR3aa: CASSLRQGAQYEQYF

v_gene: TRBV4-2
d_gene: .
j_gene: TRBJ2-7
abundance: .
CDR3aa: CASSPDSERDSSYEQYF

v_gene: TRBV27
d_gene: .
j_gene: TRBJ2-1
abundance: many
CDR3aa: CATTSGQPGDEQFF

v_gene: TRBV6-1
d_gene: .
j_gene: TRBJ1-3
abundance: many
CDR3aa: CASSLRRPQAGNTIYF

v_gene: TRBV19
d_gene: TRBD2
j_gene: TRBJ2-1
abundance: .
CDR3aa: CASSLRERGNEQFF

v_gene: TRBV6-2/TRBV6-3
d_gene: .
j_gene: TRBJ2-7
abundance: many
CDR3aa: CASSSFGRNSFYEQYF

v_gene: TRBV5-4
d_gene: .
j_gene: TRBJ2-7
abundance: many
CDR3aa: CASSGRQGTYEQYF

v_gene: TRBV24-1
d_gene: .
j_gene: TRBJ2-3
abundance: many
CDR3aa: CATSDLQSSGTDTQYF

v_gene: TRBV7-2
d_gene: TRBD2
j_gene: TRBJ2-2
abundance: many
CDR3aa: CASSPGGDLNTGELFF

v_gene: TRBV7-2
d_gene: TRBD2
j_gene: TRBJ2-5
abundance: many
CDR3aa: CASSWTSDPIQETQYF

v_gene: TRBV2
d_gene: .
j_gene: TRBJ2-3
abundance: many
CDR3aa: CASRYSTDTQYF

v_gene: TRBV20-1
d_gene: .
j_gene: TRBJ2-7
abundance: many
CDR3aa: CSATPWNEQYF

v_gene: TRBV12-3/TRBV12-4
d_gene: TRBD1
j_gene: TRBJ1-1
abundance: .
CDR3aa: CASSLTLGQGVRTEAFF

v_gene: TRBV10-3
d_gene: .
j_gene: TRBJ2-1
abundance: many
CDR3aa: CAISESVPGIGNEQFF

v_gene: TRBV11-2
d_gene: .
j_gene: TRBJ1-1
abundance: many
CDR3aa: CASSLDLGRGAFF

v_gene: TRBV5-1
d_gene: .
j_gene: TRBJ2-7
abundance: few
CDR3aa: CASRPTGKTYEQYF

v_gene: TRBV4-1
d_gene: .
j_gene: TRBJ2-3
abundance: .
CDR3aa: CASSQYGGGRKVTDTQYF

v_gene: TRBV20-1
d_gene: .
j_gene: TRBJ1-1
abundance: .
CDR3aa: CSARMKWHSNTEAFF

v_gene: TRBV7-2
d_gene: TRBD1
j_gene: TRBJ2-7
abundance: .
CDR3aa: CAGSLQGSYSYEQYF

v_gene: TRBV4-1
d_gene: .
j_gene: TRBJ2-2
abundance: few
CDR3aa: CASSQDVGLNTGELFF

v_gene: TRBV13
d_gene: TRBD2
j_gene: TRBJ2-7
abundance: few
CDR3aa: CASSFGTSGDEQYF

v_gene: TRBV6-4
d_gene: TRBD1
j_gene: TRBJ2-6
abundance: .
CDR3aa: CASSGGQASGANVLTF

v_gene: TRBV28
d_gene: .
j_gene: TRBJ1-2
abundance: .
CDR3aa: CARSNLHGYTF

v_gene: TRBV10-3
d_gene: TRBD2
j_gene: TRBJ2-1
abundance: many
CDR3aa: CAIRASGQGGRDEQFF

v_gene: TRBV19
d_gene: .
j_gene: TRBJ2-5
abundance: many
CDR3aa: CASSIGLWTAQETQYF

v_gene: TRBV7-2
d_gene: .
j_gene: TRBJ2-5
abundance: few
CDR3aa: CASRSAYTGKETQYF

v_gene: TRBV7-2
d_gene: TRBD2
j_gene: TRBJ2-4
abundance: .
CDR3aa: CASSRYPSVLAGAGNENIQYF

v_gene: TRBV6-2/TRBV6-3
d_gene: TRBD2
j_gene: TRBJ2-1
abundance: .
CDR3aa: CAISPSGGREYSEQFF

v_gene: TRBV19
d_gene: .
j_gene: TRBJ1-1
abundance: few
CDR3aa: CASRSLVGGGSEAFF

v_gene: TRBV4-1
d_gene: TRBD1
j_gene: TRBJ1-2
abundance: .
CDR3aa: CASSQIDQGDYGYTF

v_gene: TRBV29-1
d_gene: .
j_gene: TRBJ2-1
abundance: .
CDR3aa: CSTTGSSYNEQFF

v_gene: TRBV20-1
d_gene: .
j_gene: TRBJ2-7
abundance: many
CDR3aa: CSALGPDYEQYF

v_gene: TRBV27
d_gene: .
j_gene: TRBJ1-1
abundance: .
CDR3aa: CASSLTPGGAGERTEAFF

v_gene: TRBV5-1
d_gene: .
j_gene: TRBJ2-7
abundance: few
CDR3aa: CASSLVGGTYEQYF

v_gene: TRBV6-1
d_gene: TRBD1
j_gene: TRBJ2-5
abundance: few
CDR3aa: CASSGGTGGGQETQYF

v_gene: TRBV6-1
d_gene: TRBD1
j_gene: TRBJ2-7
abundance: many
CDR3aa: CASSKPGQGTYEQYF

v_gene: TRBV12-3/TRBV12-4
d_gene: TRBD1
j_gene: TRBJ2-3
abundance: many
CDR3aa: CASSNDEDRSPDTQYF

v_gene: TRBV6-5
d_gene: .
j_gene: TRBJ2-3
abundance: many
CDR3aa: CASSYSIVGIDTQYF

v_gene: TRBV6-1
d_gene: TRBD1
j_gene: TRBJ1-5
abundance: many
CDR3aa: CASRGQGVGSVAQHF

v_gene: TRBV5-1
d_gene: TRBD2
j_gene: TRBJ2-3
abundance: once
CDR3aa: CASSTGTSGRFADTQYF